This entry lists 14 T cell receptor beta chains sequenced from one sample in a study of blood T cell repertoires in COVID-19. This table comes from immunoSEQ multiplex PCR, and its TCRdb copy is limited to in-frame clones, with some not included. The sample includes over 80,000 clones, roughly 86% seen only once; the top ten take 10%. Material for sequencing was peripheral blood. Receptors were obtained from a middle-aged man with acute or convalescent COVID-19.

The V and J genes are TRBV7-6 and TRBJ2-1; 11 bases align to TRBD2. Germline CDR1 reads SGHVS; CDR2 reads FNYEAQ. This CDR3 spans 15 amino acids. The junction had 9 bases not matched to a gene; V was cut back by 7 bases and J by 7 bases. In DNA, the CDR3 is TGTGCCAGCATCCTACTAGCGGGAGATCTGAATGAGCAGTTCTTC. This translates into CASILLAGDLNEQFF.

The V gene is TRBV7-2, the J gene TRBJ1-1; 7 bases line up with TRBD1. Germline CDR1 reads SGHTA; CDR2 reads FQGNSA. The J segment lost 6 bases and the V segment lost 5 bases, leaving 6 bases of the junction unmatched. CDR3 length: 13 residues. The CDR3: CASSPRTGSEAFF. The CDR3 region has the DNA TGTGCCAGCAGCCCTAGGACAGGTTCTGAAGCTTTCTTT.

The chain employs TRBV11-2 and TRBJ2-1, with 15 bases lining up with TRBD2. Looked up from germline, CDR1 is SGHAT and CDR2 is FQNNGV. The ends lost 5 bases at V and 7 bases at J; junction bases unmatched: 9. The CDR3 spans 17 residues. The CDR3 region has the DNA TGTGCCAGCAGCACCGGACTAGCGGGAGGGCCGGGTAATGAGCAGTTCTTC. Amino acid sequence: CASSTGLAGGPGNEQFF.

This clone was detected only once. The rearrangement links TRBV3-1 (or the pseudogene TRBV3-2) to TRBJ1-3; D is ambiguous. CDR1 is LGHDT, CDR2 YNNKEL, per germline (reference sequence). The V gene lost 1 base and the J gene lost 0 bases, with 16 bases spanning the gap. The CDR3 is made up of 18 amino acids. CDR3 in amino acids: CASSQGVERLFSGNTIYF. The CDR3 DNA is TGTGCCAGCAGCCAAGGGGTAGAAAGACTATTCTCTGGAAACACCATATATTTT.

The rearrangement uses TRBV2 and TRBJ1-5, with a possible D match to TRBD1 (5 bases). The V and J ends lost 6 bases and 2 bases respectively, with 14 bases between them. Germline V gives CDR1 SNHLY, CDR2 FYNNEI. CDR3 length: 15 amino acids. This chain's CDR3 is CASREGSGGNQPQHF. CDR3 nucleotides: TGTGCCAGCAGGGAGGGGTCGGGGGGCAATCAGCCCCAGCATTTT.

The CDR3: CATSTGYGYGYTF. The CDR3 DNA sequence: TGTGCCACCAGCACAGGGTATGGCTATGGCTACACCTTC. This rearrangement joins TRBV24-1 to TRBJ1-2; D is possibly TRBD1 (6 bases). Trimming removed 7 bases from V and 4 bases from J, with 12 bases in between. The CDR3 length is 13 residues. CDR1 and CDR2 (germline): KGHDR, SFDVKD.

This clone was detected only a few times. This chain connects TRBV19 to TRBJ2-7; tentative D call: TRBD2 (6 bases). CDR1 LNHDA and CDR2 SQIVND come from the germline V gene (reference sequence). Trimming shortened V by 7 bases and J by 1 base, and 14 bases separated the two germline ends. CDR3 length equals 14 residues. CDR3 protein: CASKPVAGSYEQYF. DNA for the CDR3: TGTGCCAGTAAACCCGTTGCGGGATCCTACGAGCAGTACTTC. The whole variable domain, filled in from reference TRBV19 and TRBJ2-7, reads DGGITQSPKYLFRKEGQNVTLSCEQNLNHDAMYWYRQDPGQGLRLIYYSQIVNDFQKGDIAEGYSVSREKKESFPLTVTSAQKNPTAFYLCASKPVAGSYEQYFGPGTRLTVT.

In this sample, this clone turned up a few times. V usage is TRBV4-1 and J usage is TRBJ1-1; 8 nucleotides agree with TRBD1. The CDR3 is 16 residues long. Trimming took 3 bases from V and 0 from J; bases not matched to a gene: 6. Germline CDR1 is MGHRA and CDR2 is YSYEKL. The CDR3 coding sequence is TGCGCCAGCAGCCAGGGACAGGTTCTCATGAACACTGAAGCTTTCTTT. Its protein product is CASSQGQVLMNTEAFF.

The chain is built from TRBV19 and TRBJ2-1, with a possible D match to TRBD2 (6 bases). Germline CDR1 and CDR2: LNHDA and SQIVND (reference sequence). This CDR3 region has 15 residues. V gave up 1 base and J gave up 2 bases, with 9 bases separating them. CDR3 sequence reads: CASSIGGTAYNEQFF. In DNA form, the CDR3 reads TGTGCCAGTAGTATAGGGGGGACTGCCTACAATGAGCAGTTCTTC.

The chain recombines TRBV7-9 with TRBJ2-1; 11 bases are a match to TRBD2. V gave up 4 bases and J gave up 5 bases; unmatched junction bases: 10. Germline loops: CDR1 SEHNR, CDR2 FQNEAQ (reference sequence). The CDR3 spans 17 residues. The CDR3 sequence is CASSSRLAGGYHNEQFF. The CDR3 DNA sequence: TGTGCCAGCAGCTCCCGGCTAGCGGGAGGATACCACAATGAGCAGTTCTTC. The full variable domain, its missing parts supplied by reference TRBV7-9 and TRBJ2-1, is DTGVSQNPRHKITKRGQNVTFRCDPISEHNRLYWYRQTLGQGPEFLTYFQNEAQLEKSRLLSDRFSAERPKGSFSTLEIQRTEQGDSAMYLCASSSRLAGGYHNEQFFGPGTRLTVL.

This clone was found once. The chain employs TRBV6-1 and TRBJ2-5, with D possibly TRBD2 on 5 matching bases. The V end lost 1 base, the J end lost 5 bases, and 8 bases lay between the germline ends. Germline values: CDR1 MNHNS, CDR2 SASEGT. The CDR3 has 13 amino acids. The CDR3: CASSEEWRETQYF. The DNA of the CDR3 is TGTGCCAGCAGTGAAGAATGGAGGGAGACCCAGTACTTC.

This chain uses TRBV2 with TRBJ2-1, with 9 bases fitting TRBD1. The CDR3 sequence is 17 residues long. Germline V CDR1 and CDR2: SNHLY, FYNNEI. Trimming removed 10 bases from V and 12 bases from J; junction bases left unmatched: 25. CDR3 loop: CATTATARGETGGGQFF. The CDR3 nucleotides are TGTGCCACAACAGCTACCGCCCGAGGAGAGACAGGGGGTGGGCAGTTCTTC.

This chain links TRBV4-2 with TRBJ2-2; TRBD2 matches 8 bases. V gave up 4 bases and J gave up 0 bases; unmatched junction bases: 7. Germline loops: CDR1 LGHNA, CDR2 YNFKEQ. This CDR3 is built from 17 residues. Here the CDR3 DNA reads TGTGCCAGCAGCCTCCGGACTAGCACTACGAACACCGGGGAGCTGTTTTTT. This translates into CASSLRTSTTNTGELFF.

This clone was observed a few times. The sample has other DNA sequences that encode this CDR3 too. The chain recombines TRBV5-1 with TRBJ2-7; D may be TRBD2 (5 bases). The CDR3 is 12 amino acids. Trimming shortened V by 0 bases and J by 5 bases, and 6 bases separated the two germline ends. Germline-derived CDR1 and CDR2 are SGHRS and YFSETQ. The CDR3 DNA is TGCGCCAGCAGCTTGGCCGGGGACGAGCAGTACTTC. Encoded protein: CASSLAGDEQYF.